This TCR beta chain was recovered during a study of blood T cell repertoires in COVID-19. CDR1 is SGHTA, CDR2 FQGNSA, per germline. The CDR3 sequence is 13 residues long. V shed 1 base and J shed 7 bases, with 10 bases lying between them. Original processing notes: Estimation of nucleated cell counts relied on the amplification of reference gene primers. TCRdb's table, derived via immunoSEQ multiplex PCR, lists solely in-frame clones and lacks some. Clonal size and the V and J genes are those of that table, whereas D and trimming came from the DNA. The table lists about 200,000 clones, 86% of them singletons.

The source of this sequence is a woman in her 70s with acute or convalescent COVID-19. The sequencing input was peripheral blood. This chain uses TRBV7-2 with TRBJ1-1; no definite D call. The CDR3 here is CASSLEAVGEAFF. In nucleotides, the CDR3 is TGTGCCAGCAGCTTAGAGGCGGTCGGTGAAGCTTTCTTT.